This TCR beta chain was identified in a study of cytomegalovirus exposure and HLA in healthy donors. The study sampled nominally healthy donors, though unrecorded immune exposures were likely. The PCR employed 60 Vbeta primers together with 13 Jbeta primers. Data came from immunoSEQ multiplex PCR; TCRdb stores just in-frame clones and leaves some out. The data show 160,000 or so clones, with 80% to 90% seen just once and around 10% held by the top ten. Study-wide results and caveats: The number of N-insertions in an Asian-associated ancestry cluster was reportedly below the roughly 620-donor mean in a later analysis.

The germline V and J ends were trimmed by 5 bases and 0 bases, with 11 bases remaining between them. CDR1 LNHDA and CDR2 SQIVND come from the germline V gene (reference sequence). The CDR3 is 16 residues long. A note on this clone: Its specificity is not known.

Sample: PBMCs. The receptor's source is a man in his fifties in good health and CMV-seropositive. The chain carries TRBV19 and TRBJ2-6; D unclear. The CDR3 nucleotides read TGTGCCAGTAGTGGCCGACGGGTCTCTGGGGCCAACGTCCTGACTTTC. Protein product: CASSGRRVSGANVLTF. Using reference TRBV19 and TRBJ2-6 for the parts outside the CDR3, the full variable domain is DGGITQSPKYLFRKEGQNVTLSCEQNLNHDAMYWYRQDPGQGLRLIYYSQIVNDFQKGDIAEGYSVSREKKESFPLTVTSAQKNPTAFYLCASSGRRVSGANVLTFGAGSRLTVL.